The entry that follows covers one TCR beta chain sequence. Produced via immunoSEQ multiplex PCR; TCRdb's table is partial and in-frame only. The sample consists of 210,000 or so clones, roughly four fifths of them appearing once. Germline-derived CDR1 and CDR2 are KGHDR and SFDVKD. The ends lost 4 bases at V and 5 bases at J; junction bases unmatched: 12. The CDR3 consists of 19 residues. The source of the sample is a study of blood T cell repertoires in COVID-19. The chain has TRBV24-1 and TRBJ2-2, with 13 bases identical to TRBD2. This receptor was obtained from a woman aged 40 to 55 with acute or convalescent COVID-19. The specimen sequenced was peripheral blood. The CDR3 loop reads CATSDGTGKLAGGTGELFF. The CDR3 coding sequence is TGTGCCACCAGTGACGGGACAGGGAAACTAGCGGGAGGGACCGGGGAGCTGTTTTTT.